This T cell receptor (beta chain) was identified during a study of cytomegalovirus exposure and HLA in healthy donors. Study findings and constraints: A reported reduction in N-insertions relative to the approximately 640-donor mean was seen in an Asian-associated ancestry cluster in a later analysis. TCR beta chains associated with HLA were, in a later analysis, more clonally expanded than equally common others. Specificity of three CMV-associated chains for CMV antigens was verified in vitro.

This clone appeared a few times. The antigen is undetermined. PCR involved 60 Vbeta and 13 Jbeta primers. Study processing details: In a later analysis, 75 million to 95 million unique TCR beta chains included roughly 11 million shared by two or more donors. The repertoire was sequenced with immunoSEQ multiplex PCR; TCRdb's copy has only in-frame clones and lacks some. V and J calls and clone size come straight from that table; D and trimming were deduced from the DNA. Counted here are about 200,000 clones, roughly 85% occurring once; the ten biggest clones make up about 2.5%. V gave up 6 bases and J gave up 7 bases, with 16 bases separating them. The CDR3 contains 14 residues. Germline V gene lookup returns CDR1 MNHNS and CDR2 SASEGT.

Source material: PBMCs. The chain uses TRBV6-1 and TRBJ2-1; weak D call: TRBD1 (5 bases). This TCR was recovered from a woman between 50 and 59 years old in good health and CMV-seronegative. DNA for the CDR3: TGTGCCAGCAGGCAGTACACAGGTTTTAATGAGCAGTTCTTC. This sequence encodes CASRQYTGFNEQFF.